The 21 T cell receptor beta chains listed next were all sequenced from one sample in a study of T-cell reconstitution after alpha-beta-depleted transplantation in children. Unique molecular identifiers were incorporated into the prepared TCRbeta library. TCRdb re-called the PCR reads through MiXCR, storing one row per CDR3 protein. Here the sample spans some 310,000 distinct CDR3 sequences, roughly 21% being singletons. This specimen was PBMCs, mostly from graft donor cells, taken 180 days after TCRalphabeta/CD19-depleted stem cell transplant. These TCRs come from a male patient aged 10 to 17 who had a stem cell transplant for acute lymphoblastic leukemia, so the T cells may come from the graft donor.

DNA for the CDR3: TGCAGCGTTGAAGGGACTTTCAGGGATCAAAACATTCAGTACTTC. Translation: CSVEGTFRDQNIQYF. The V and J genes are TRBV29-1 and TRBJ2-4, with D tentatively TRBD1 or TRBD2 (5 bases each). V lost 1 base, J lost 5 bases, and 15 bases lay in between. Germline lookup yields CDR1 SQVTM and CDR2 ANQGSEA. The CDR3 spans 15 residues.

The chain recombines TRBV5-1 with TRBJ1-5; D might be TRBD1 (5 bases). Deletions cut 3 bases from V and 1 base from J, with 5 bases between. Looked up from germline, CDR1 is SGHRS and CDR2 is YFSETQ. CDR3 length: 13 amino acids. DNA of the CDR3: TGCGCCAGCAGCTGGGGGAGCAATCAGCCCCAGCATTTT. Amino acids: CASSWGSNQPQHF.

The V and J genes are TRBV15 and TRBJ2-5, with D perhaps assigned TRBD1 or TRBD2 (5 bases each). The V and J ends lost 0 bases and 2 bases respectively, with 19 bases between them. This CDR3 has 18 residues. Germline loops: CDR1 LNHNV, CDR2 YYDKDF (reference sequence). The CDR3 coding sequence is TGTGCCACCAGCAGAGATGGGTGGGACGTTAAGGTTCAAGAGACCCAGTACTTC. Protein product: CATSRDGWDVKVQETQYF.

The chain uses TRBV15 and TRBJ2-5, with 8 bases identical to TRBD2. Germline trimming cut 6 bases from V and 0 bases from J; bases unmatched to any gene: 3. Germline V gives CDR1 LNHNV, CDR2 YYDKDF (reference sequence). The CDR3 totals 14 residues. The DNA of the CDR3 is TGTGCCACCAGGACTAGCGCCAACCAAGAGACCCAGTACTTC. Translating gives CATRTSANQETQYF.

The chain links TRBV3-1 to TRBJ2-7; D gene uncertain. The V and J ends lost 8 bases and 0 bases respectively, with 14 bases between them. Germline V CDR1 and CDR2: LGHDT, YNNKEL (reference sequence). This CDR3 is 14 amino acids long. This CDR3 reads CASQNRFLSYEQYF. CDR3 sequence (DNA): TGTGCCAGCCAGAACAGATTCCTCTCCTACGAGCAGTACTTC.

This sequence joins TRBV5-1 and TRBJ2-3; 7 bases align to TRBD2. The CDR3 totals 17 residues. CDR1 and CDR2 (germline): SGHRS, YFSETQ. The V gene end was trimmed by 0 bases and the J gene end by 1 base; junction bases not matched to a gene: 8. CDR3 region: CASSLVAGVRGTDTQYF. CDR3 bases: TGCGCCAGCAGCTTGGTGGCGGGAGTTCGCGGCACAGATACGCAGTATTTT.

This clonotype came up many times. The chain is built from TRBV5-1 and TRBJ2-1, with D unresolved. The CDR3 covers 13 residues. Germline V lookup: CDR1 SGHRS, CDR2 YFSETQ. V was shortened by 0 bases and J by 10 bases, with 11 bases between the two germline ends. This CDR3 is CASSLDFLGEQFF. CDR3 nucleotides: TGCGCCAGCAGCTTGGATTTCCTGGGGGAGCAGTTCTTC. Full variable domain (rest looked up from reference TRBV5-1 and TRBJ2-1): KAGVTQTPRYLIKTRGQQVTLSCSPISGHRSVSWYQQTPGQGLQFLFEYFSETQRNKGNFPGRFSGRQFSNSRSEMNVSTLELGDSALYLCASSLDFLGEQFFGPGTRLTVL.

The chain uses TRBV5-6 and TRBJ2-3; D is perhaps TRBD1 or TRBD2 (6 bases each). Trimming removed 5 bases from V and 0 bases from J, with 19 bases in between. The CDR3 is made up of 17 amino acids. Germline CDR1 and CDR2: SGHDT and YYEEEE. CDR3: CASRLRGRGLSTDTQYF. CDR3 coding DNA: TGTGCCAGCAGGTTACGGGGCAGGGGACTTAGCACAGATACGCAGTATTTT.

This clonotype has at least ten counts. J is TRBJ2-7 and V is TRBV5-1; D gene unclear. CDR3 length: 12 residues. Trimming cost V 1 base and J 3 bases, with 5 bases left between them. Germline CDR1 SGHRS, CDR2 YFSETQ. CDR3 nucleotide sequence: TGCGCCAGCAGCTTGTATCGCTACGAGCAGTACTTC. It encodes CASSLYRYEQYF.

The V gene is TRBV4-1, the J gene TRBJ1-6, with 7 bases identical to TRBD1. The CDR3 loop spans 15 amino acids. Per the germline V gene, CDR1 is MGHRA and CDR2 is YSYEKL. V shed 2 bases, J shed 9 bases, and the junction held 7 bases outside the gene matches. This CDR3 reads CASSQLWRGLSPLHF. The DNA of the CDR3 is TGCGCCAGCAGCCAACTCTGGAGGGGGCTTTCACCCCTCCACTTT.

In this sample, this clonotype turned up a few times. The chain is built from TRBV5-1 and TRBJ2-1, with 10 nucleotides matching TRBD2. V shed 4 bases, J shed 9 bases, and the junction held 10 bases outside the gene matches. This CDR3 has 15 amino acids. Germline CDR1 SGHRS, CDR2 YFSETQ. CDR3 protein: CASSHSGRAESEQFF. The CDR3 DNA reads as TGCGCCAGCAGCCACAGCGGGAGGGCGGAGAGTGAGCAGTTCTTC.

This clonotype was observed once. The chain couples TRBV18 to TRBJ2-1; D remains ambiguous. The CDR3 length is 15 residues. V was shortened by 5 bases and J by 4 bases, with 15 bases between the two germline ends. Germline values: CDR1 KGHSH, CDR2 LQKENI. In DNA form, the CDR3 reads TGTGCCAGCTCAGAGGTGGCAGATTCTTACAATGAGCAGTTCTTC. This codes for CASSEVADSYNEQFF.

This clonotype came up a few times. The chain combines TRBV7-2 with TRBJ2-1, with TRBD2 matching 7 bases. Germline V CDR1 and CDR2: SGHTA, FQGNSA. The CDR3 extends over 15 amino acids. With V trimmed by 4 bases and J by 2 bases, 5 bases remained unmatched. The CDR3 loop is CASSSSGNPYNEQFF. The CDR3 DNA reads TGTGCCAGCAGCTCTAGCGGAAATCCCTACAATGAGCAGTTCTTC.

In this sample, this clonotype turned up many times. The chain links TRBV12-3 or TRBV12-4 to TRBJ1-2; no firm D call. V lost 2 bases and J 3 bases, leaving 10 bases between the germline ends. The CDR3 is 14 amino acids. CDR3 DNA sequence: TGTGCCAGCAGTTTACTAGGACCTGACTATGGCTACACCTTC. It is translated as CASSLLGPDYGYTF.

This clonotype was observed a few times. V gene TRBV9 combines with J gene TRBJ2-5; D gene unclear. Trimming shortened V by 1 base and J by 5 bases, and 12 bases separated the two germline ends. Germline loops: CDR1 SGDLS, CDR2 YYNGEE. This CDR3 comprises 14 residues. This CDR3 is CASSVYSASETQYF. DNA for the CDR3: TGTGCCAGCAGCGTATATTCTGCATCGGAGACCCAGTACTTC. Full variable domain (rest looked up from reference TRBV9 and TRBJ2-5): DSGVTQTPKHLITATGQRVTLRCSPRSGDLSVYWYQQSLDQGLQFLIQYYNGEERAKGNILERFSAQQFPDLHSELNLSSLELGDSALYFCASSVYSASETQYFGPGTRLLVL.

In its sample, this clonotype was seen a few times. This chain links TRBV2 with TRBJ1-2, with unresolved D. The CDR3 extends over 16 amino acids. Per the germline V gene, CDR1 is SNHLY and CDR2 is FYNNEI. The ends were cut back, 6 bases at V and 1 base at J, with 18 bases in the middle. Here the CDR3 reads CASREGAGLGNYGYTF. The CDR3 nucleotides read TGTGCCAGCAGGGAGGGCGCAGGTCTCGGTAACTATGGCTACACCTTC.

This clonotype has only a few counts. This chain connects TRBV5-5 to TRBJ2-7; TRBD2 is a possible D gene (5 bases). Trimming pared 1 base from V and 7 bases from J, leaving 15 bases between. Germline values: CDR1 SGHKS, CDR2 YYEKEE (reference sequence). CDR3 length: 14 amino acids. The DNA for the CDR3 is TGTGCCAGCAGCTTGAGTAGCGCCCCTCGGGAGCAGTACTTC. Residues: CASSLSSAPREQYF. Supplemented by reference TRBV5-5 and TRBJ2-7, the full variable domain reads DAGVTQSPTHLIKTRGQQVTLRCSPISGHKSVSWYQQVLGQGPQFIFQYYEKEERGRGNFPDRFSARQFPNYSSELNVNALLLGDSALYLCASSLSSAPREQYFGPGTRLTVT.

This CDR3 reads CARSLLAGGTTGELFF. The CDR3 region has the DNA TGTGCCAGAAGTCTTCTAGCGGGAGGAACGACCGGGGAGCTGTTTTTT. The chain employs TRBV7-2 and TRBJ2-2, with 11 bases lining up with TRBD2. V was pared by 9 bases and J by 5 bases, with 11 bases of the junction left unmatched. Germline CDR1 and CDR2: SGHTA and FQGNSA. The length of the CDR3 is 16 residues.

This chain links TRBV9 with TRBJ2-3; D unclear. The CDR3 is made up of 14 amino acids. V dropped 0 bases and J dropped 0 bases, with 5 bases sitting between them. Germline CDR1 is SGDLS and CDR2 is YYNGEE. The CDR3, as DNA: TGTGCCAGCAGCGTAGAGGGCAGCACAGATACGCAGTATTTT. It is translated as CASSVEGSTDTQYF.

This rearrangement joins TRBV6-5 to TRBJ1-5, with TRBD1 matching 7 bases. V trimming: 4 bases; J trimming: 3 bases; junction bases outside the gene matches: 6. Germline-derived CDR1 and CDR2 are MNHEY and SVGAGI. This CDR3 region has 15 residues. The CDR3 sequence is CASSSQTGFNQPQHF. The CDR3 bases are TGTGCCAGCAGTTCCCAGACAGGGTTCAATCAGCCCCAGCATTTT.

This clonotype was seen a handful of times. The genes are TRBV5-1 and TRBJ1-1; 7 bases match TRBD1. Trimming at V came to 1 base and at J to 5 bases, leaving 5 bases not matched to a gene. CDR1 and CDR2 (germline): SGHRS, YFSETQ. CDR3 length: 14 amino acids. CDR3 loop: CASSLQGEITEAFF. The CDR3 DNA follows: TGCGCCAGCAGCTTGCAGGGGGAAATAACTGAAGCTTTCTTT.